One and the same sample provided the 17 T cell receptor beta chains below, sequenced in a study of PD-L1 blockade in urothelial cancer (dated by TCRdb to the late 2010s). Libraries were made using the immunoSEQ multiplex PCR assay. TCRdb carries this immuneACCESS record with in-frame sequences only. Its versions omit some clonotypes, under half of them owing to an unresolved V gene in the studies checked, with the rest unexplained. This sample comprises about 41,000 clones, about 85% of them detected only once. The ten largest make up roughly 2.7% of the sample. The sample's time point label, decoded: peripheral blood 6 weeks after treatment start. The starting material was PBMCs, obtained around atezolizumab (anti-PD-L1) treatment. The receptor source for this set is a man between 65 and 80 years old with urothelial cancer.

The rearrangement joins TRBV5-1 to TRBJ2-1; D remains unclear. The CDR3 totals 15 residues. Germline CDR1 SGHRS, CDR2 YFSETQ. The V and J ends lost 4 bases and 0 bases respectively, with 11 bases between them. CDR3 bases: TGCGCCAGCAGCCCGAGGTCCAGCTCCTACAATGAGCAGTTCTTC. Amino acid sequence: CASSPRSSSYNEQFF.

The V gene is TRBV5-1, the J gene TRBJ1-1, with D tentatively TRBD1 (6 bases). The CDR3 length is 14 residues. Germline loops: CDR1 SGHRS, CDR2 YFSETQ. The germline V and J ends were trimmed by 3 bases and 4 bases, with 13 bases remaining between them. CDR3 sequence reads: CASSYQTGSTEAFF. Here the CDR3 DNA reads TGCGCCAGCAGCTACCAAACAGGGTCCACTGAAGCTTTCTTT.

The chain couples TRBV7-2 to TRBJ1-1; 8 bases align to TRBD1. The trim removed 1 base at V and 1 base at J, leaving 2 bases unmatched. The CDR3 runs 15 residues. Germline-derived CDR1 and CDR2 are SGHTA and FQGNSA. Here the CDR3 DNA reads TGTGCCAGCAGCTTAGGGACAGGGCGGAACACTGAAGCTTTCTTT. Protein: CASSLGTGRNTEAFF.

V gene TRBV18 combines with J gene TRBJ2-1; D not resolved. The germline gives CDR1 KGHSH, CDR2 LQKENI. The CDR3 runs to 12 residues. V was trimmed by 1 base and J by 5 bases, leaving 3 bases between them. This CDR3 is CASSPQHNEQFF. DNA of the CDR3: TGTGCCAGCTCACCACAGCACAATGAGCAGTTCTTC.

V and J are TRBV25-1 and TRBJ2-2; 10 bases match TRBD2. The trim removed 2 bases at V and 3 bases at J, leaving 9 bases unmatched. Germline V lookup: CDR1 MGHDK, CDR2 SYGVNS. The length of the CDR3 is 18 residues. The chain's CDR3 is CASSEIAGGPGDTGELFF. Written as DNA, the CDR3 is TGTGCCAGCAGTGAAATAGCGGGAGGCCCGGGGGACACCGGGGAGCTGTTTTTT.

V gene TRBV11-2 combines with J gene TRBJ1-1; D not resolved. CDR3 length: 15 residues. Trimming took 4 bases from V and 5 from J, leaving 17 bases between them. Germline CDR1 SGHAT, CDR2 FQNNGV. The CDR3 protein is CASSSLTGYPTEAFF. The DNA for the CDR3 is TGTGCCAGCAGCTCTCTAACTGGTTATCCTACTGAAGCTTTCTTT.

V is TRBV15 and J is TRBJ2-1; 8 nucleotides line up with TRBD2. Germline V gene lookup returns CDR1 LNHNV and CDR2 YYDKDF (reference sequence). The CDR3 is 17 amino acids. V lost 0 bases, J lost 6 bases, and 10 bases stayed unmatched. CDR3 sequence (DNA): TGTGCCACCAGCAGAGAAAGGGCGGGAGGTGGAGGCAATGAGCAGTTCTTC. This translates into CATSRERAGGGGNEQFF.

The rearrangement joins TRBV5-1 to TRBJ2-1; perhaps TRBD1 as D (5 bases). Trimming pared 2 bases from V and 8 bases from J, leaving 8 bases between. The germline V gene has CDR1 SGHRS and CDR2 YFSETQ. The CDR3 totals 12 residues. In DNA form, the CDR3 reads TGCGCCAGCAGCTTTCAGGGCGATGAGCAGTTCTTC. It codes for CASSFQGDEQFF. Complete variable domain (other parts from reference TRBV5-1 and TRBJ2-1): KAGVTQTPRYLIKTRGQQVTLSCSPISGHRSVSWYQQTPGQGLQFLFEYFSETQRNKGNFPGRFSGRQFSNSRSEMNVSTLELGDSALYLCASSFQGDEQFFGPGTRLTVL.

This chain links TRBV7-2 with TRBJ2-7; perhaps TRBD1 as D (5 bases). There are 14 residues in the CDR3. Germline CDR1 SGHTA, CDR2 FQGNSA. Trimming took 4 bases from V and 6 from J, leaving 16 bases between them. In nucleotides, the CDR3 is TGTGCCAGCAGCTCAGATAGGGGTGCGTCCGAGCAGTACTTC. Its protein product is CASSSDRGASEQYF.

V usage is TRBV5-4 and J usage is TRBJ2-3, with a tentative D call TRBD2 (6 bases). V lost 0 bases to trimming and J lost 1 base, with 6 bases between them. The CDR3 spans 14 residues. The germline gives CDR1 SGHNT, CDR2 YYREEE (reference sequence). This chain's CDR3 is CASSLERGTDTQYF. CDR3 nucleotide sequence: TGTGCCAGCAGCTTGGAGCGGGGCACAGATACGCAGTATTTT.

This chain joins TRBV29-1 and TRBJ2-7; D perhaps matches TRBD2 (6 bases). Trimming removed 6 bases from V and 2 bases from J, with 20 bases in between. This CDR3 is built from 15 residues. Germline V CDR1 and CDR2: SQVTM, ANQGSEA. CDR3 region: CSVKMPGLAAYEQYF. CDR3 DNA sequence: TGCAGCGTAAAAATGCCGGGACTGGCGGCCTACGAGCAGTACTTC.

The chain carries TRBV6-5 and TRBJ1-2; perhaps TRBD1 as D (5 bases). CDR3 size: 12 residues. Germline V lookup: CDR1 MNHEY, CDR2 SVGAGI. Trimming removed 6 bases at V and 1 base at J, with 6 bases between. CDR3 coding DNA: TGTGCCAGCAGCCAGGGTAACTATGGCTACACCTTC. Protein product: CASSQGNYGYTF.

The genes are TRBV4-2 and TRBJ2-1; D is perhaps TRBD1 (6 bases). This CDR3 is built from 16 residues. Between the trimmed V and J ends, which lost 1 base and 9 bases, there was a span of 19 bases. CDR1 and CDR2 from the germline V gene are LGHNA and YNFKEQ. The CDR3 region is CASSQGVSLRGGEQFF. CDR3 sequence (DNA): TGTGCCAGCAGCCAAGGGGTAAGCTTAAGAGGGGGTGAGCAGTTCTTC.

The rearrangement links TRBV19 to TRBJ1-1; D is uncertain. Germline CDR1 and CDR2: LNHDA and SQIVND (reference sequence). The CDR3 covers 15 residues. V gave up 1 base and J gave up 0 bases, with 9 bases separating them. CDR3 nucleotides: TGTGCCAGTAGTATAGGCCCGTCGGTGAACACTGAAGCTTTCTTT. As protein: CASSIGPSVNTEAFF.

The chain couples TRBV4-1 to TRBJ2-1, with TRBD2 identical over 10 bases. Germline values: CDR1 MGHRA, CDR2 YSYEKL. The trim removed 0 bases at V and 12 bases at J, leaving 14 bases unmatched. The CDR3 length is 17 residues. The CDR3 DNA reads TGCGCCAGCAGCCAAGATCGGACTAGCGGTCTTTTATATGGGCAGTTCTTC. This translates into CASSQDRTSGLLYGQFF.

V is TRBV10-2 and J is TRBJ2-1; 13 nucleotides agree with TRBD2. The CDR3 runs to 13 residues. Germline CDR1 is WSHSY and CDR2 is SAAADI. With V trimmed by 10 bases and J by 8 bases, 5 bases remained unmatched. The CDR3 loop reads CATRTSGGDEQFF. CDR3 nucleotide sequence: TGCGCCACCAGGACTAGCGGGGGAGATGAGCAGTTCTTC.

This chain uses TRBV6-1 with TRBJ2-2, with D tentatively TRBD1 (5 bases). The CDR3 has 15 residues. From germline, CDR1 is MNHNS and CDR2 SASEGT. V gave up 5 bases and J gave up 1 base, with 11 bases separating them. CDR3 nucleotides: TGTGCCAGCAGTTTTGAGACAGTGAACACCGGGGAGCTGTTTTTT. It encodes CASSFETVNTGELFF.